The rows below give T cell receptor beta chains drawn from one sample of a study of tumor-infiltrating lymphocytes in primary liver carcinoma. Via MiXCR, TCRdb re-called the multiplex PCR reads, giving one row per CDR3 protein. The table shows 60,000 or so distinct CDR3 sequences, with less than 85% occurring only once. The sequenced sample consisted of liver tumor tissue from sampling region 2. The receptors stem from a man between 35 and 55 years old with primary liver carcinoma and hepatitis B virus infection. Each CDR3 is given with its conserved first and last residue. The D gene is left open where the match is weak. Part of the rows lack a size; the others show once, few, many or a class for expanded clones.

DNA: TGTGCCAGCAGTACCCTGGGACAGGTTAATTCACCCCTCCACTTT
CDR3: CASSTLGQVNSPLHF
J: TRBJ1-6
V: TRBV28
size: many
D: TRBD1

DNA: TGCAGTGCTAGGTCAGGGGAGTCCTATAATTCACCCCTCCACTTT
CDR3: CSARSGESYNSPLHF
J: TRBJ1-6
V: TRBV20-1
size: once
D: -

DNA: TGTGCCAGCAGCCTATGGGCGAGCGGGCCCGATACGCAGTATTTT
CDR3: CASSLWASGPDTQYF
J: TRBJ2-3
V: TRBV7-8
size: few
D: -

DNA: TGCGCCGACAGAGTCGCAGGGCCAGATACGCAGTATTTT
CDR3: CADRVAGPDTQYF
J: TRBJ2-3
V: TRBV5-1
size: -
D: -

DNA: TGTGCCAGCAGTGAATTGGGTATGGAACTGTTTTTT
CDR3: CASSELGMELFF
J: TRBJ2-2
V: TRBV6-1
size: -
D: -

DNA: TGCAGCGTTGGGACTAGCACGGCGAACACAGGGGAGCTGTTATTT
CDR3: CSVGTSTANTGELLF
J: TRBJ2-2
V: TRBV29-1
size: -
D: -

DNA: TGTGCCAGCTCGCCACCTAATCCGGGTCGTCTCCTTGGCTACACCTTC
CDR3: CASSPPNPGRLLGYTF
J: TRBJ1-2
V: TRBV18
size: -
D: -

DNA: TGTGCCAGCATCTTAGGCGACAGGGTGTCCTACGAGCAGTACTTC
CDR3: CASILGDRVSYEQYF
J: TRBJ2-7
V: TRBV7-8
size: -
D: TRBD1

DNA: TGTGCCAGCAGTTGGGCAGCCTCGAACACCGGGGAGCTGTTTTTT
CDR3: CASSWAASNTGELFF
J: TRBJ2-2
V: TRBV6-2/TRBV6-3
size: -
D: -

DNA: TGTGCCAGCAGTTTTTTCGGACTAGCGGGAGGGCGAACCTCATACGAGCAGTACTTC
CDR3: CASSFFGLAGGRTSYEQYF
J: TRBJ2-7
V: TRBV28
size: -
D: TRBD2

DNA: TGTGCCAGCAGTTTCGGCCACGCCTACGAGCAGTACTTC
CDR3: CASSFGHAYEQYF
J: TRBJ2-7
V: TRBV12-3/TRBV12-4
size: -
D: -

DNA: TGCAGCCTCCGACTGGGAGGTAATAAGCAGTTCTTC
CDR3: CSLRLGGNKQFF
J: TRBJ2-1
V: TRBV29-1
size: -
D: -

DNA: TGTGCCACCAGTGATTCGAGTCGGGGCGATTCCGGGGAGCTGTTTTTT
CDR3: CATSDSSRGDSGELFF
J: TRBJ2-2
V: TRBV24-1
size: many
D: -

DNA: TGCGCCAGCAGCCACGAGGGATGGGCCTCGGTCGATGGCTACACCTTC
CDR3: CASSHEGWASVDGYTF
J: TRBJ1-2
V: TRBV4-1
size: -
D: -

DNA: TGCAGCGTGCGACAGAGGGGGGATGGGCAGTTCTTC
CDR3: CSVRQRGDGQFF
J: TRBJ2-1
V: TRBV29-1
size: -
D: -

DNA: TGCGCCAGCAGCCAAGTGGGGGGGGGCTACGAGCAGTACTTC
CDR3: CASSQVGGGYEQYF
J: TRBJ2-7
V: TRBV14
size: -
D: TRBD2

DNA: TGTGCCAGTAGCTTAGGGGTTGACAGGGCCTACAAGCAGTACTTC
CDR3: CASSLGVDRAYKQYF
J: TRBJ2-7
V: TRBV11-2
size: -
D: TRBD1

DNA: TGTGCCAGAAGCTTCCTAGTGGGATCCTCCTACGAGCAGTATTTC
CDR3: CARSFLVGSSYEQYF
J: TRBJ2-7
V: TRBV11-1
size: -
D: -

DNA: TGTGCCAGCAGCCAAGGGCTTCCGGGACTAGCGGGAGCTGAGCAGTTCTTC
CDR3: CASSQGLPGLAGAEQFF
J: TRBJ2-1
V: TRBV4-3
size: -
D: TRBD2

DNA: TGCGCCAGTAAAAGGGGGGAGTGCACCGGGGAGCTGTTTTTT
CDR3: CASKRGECTGELFF
J: TRBJ2-2
V: TRBV5-1
size: -
D: -

DNA: TGTGCCAGCAGTGGGTTAGCGATCACCGGGGGGCTGTTTTTT
CDR3: CASSGLAITGGLFF
J: TRBJ2-2
V: TRBV6-1
size: few
D: -

DNA: TGTGCCAGCAGTGGAGAACCGGAACTCGCGGGAGGGCCACACGAACAGTACTTC
CDR3: CASSGEPELAGGPHEQYF
J: TRBJ2-7
V: TRBV4-2
size: -
D: TRBD2

DNA: TGCAGCGTTGAAGCGGACATGGGGCGGGCAGAGACCCAGTACTTC
CDR3: CSVEADMGRAETQYF
J: TRBJ2-5
V: TRBV29-1
size: -
D: -

DNA: TGTGCCAGCAGCTCGACCGGGACTGCGCAGTCCTTC
CDR3: CASSSTGTAQSF
J: TRBJ2-1
V: TRBV11-2
size: once
D: -

DNA: TGTGTCAGTAGTTTATGGGGTGGGGCTGACATAGCCAAAAACATTCAGTACTTC
CDR3: CVSSLWGGADIAKNIQYF
J: TRBJ2-4
V: TRBV12-3/TRBV12-4
size: -
D: -

DNA: TGTGCCAGCAGTTCCGTGACAGGGCTCTTCCAGTACTTC
CDR3: CASSSVTGLFQYF
J: TRBJ2-5
V: TRBV12-3/TRBV12-4
size: once
D: TRBD1

DNA: TGTGCCAGCGGGGACGGTAGCAATCAGCCCCAGCATTTT
CDR3: CASGDGSNQPQHF
J: TRBJ1-5
V: TRBV6-5
size: many
D: -

DNA: TGTGCTGGCAGCTTAGAGCTCCTAGCGGGAATGAATGAGCAGCTCTTC
CDR3: CAGSLELLAGMNEQLF
J: TRBJ2-1
V: TRBV11-2
size: once
D: TRBD2

DNA: TGCGCCAGCACGTTAGCGGGAGGTTACAATGAGCAGTTCTTC
CDR3: CASTLAGGYNEQFF
J: TRBJ2-1
V: TRBV5-1
size: -
D: TRBD2

DNA: TGTGCCAGCAGCTTGGGATCACCCCTCCACTTT
CDR3: CASSLGSPLHF
J: TRBJ1-6
V: TRBV11-2
size: many
D: -

DNA: TGTGCCAGCAGTTCCGAGACGCCGGGACAGGGGGGAGATTCGCAGTGTTTT
CDR3: CASSSETPGQGGDSQCF
J: TRBJ2-3
V: TRBV6-5
size: -
D: TRBD1